A selection of T cell receptor beta chains follows, all from one sample in a study of cytomegalovirus exposure and HLA in healthy donors. The protocol was immunoSEQ multiplex PCR, while the TCRdb copy is restricted to in-frame clones and leaves out a portion. The repertoire has roughly 240,000 clones, about 81% of them found once; the top ten carry 5% to 6%. The sample was PBMCs. These receptors all stem from a woman in her thirties or forties in good health and CMV-seropositive. CDR3s leave out the opening cysteine and the closing phenylalanine or tryptophan. Each record gives: V gene, CDR3 length, CDR3 protein.

V: TRBV6-5; length: 12; CDR3: AAGGAGAGNTIY
V: TRBV11-2; length: 8; CDR3: ASSRHEQF
V: TRBV19; length: 13; CDR3: ASKPRGGRGTEAF
V: TRBV19; length: 14; CDR3: ASSTPGVGQSYGYT
V: TRBV19; length: 11; CDR3: ARRPGQNTEAF
V: TRBV19; length: 12; CDR3: ASSAGGIDQPQH
V: TRBV10-3; length: 12; CDR3: AISGPPLNTEAF
V: TRBV4-1; length: 11; CDR3: ASRPGHLDTQY
V: TRBV7-2; length: 12; CDR3: ASSFLAGSREQY
V: TRBV7-9; length: 10; CDR3: SSSPFADSLT
V: TRBV5-6; length: 14; CDR3: ASSSSSSGSYNEQF
V: TRBV7-2; length: 15; CDR3: ASSLALGPQRYNEQF
V: TRBV19; length: 10; CDR3: ASSEFSYGYT
V: TRBV19; length: 12; CDR3: ASSTPPSTVQAF
V: TRBV7-9; length: 13; CDR3: ASSSRQGVNTEAF
V: TRBV7-2; length: 10; CDR3: ASSQTRTEAF
V: TRBV19; length: 11; CDR3: ASRRAPAYEQY
V: TRBV5-4; length: 13; CDR3: ASSLGTGVADTQY
V: TRBV7-9; length: 12; CDR3: ASSLETGATEAF
V: TRBV9; length: 12; CDR3: ASSETSGNDEQF
V: TRBV6-1; length: 12; CDR3: ASSGTSGSDTQY
V: TRBV2; length: 12; CDR3: ASSGDRLNTEAF
V: TRBV18; length: 13; CDR3: ASSPTSGGYNEQF
V: TRBV6-6; length: 12; CDR3: ASSWDRGSTEAF
V: TRBV7-3; length: 12; CDR3: ASSRDSSGNTIY
V: TRBV28; length: 13; CDR3: ASSFTGQGVHEQY
V: TRBV25-1; length: 12; CDR3: ASSHRDRRGGYT
V: TRBV10-3; length: 12; CDR3: AIRGTGRITEAF
V: TRBV28; length: 13; CDR3: ASSLQAERTDTQY
V: TRBV30; length: 13; CDR3: AWSDLGGASYEQY
V: TRBV6-1; length: 12; CDR3: ASSSSYRVYEQY
V: TRBV4-3; length: 13; CDR3: ASSQSPGRGTEAF
V: TRBV6-5; length: 13; CDR3: ASKASGSQGNEQF
V: TRBV7-7; length: 13; CDR3: ASSLVGSFDGELF
V: TRBV9; length: 13; CDR3: ASKPGTSGRNEQF
V: TRBV15; length: 12; CDR3: ATSREASQGAQY
V: TRBV6-5; length: 11; CDR3: ASSVGANTEAF
V: TRBV11-1; length: 12; CDR3: ASSRTGNNSPLH
V: TRBV5-6; length: 13; CDR3: ASSLGGGRTGELF
V: TRBV2; length: 13; CDR3: ASTQTSGINNEQF
V: TRBV30; length: 13; CDR3: AWSVFTGPYNEQF
V: TRBV5-1; length: 13; CDR3: ASSFQNIQADTQY
V: TRBV5-6; length: 14; CDR3: ASSYGTGGTNEKLF
V: TRBV6-6; length: 11; CDR3: ASSYQENYEQY
V: TRBV28; length: 14; CDR3: ASSPRTSGGLNEQF
V: TRBV5-1; length: 13; CDR3: ASSLAINYQETQY
V: TRBV7-2; length: 9; CDR3: ASSLSYEQY
V: TRBV5-1; length: 13; CDR3: ASSLQANSYNEQF
V: TRBV10-1; length: 15; CDR3: ASSPGLAGFYGGELF
V: TRBV7-9; length: 11; CDR3: ASSSGGSQPQH
V: TRBV10-3; length: 11; CDR3: AIESSITVGLN
V: TRBV7-9; length: 15; CDR3: ASSFETGGQGGEKLF